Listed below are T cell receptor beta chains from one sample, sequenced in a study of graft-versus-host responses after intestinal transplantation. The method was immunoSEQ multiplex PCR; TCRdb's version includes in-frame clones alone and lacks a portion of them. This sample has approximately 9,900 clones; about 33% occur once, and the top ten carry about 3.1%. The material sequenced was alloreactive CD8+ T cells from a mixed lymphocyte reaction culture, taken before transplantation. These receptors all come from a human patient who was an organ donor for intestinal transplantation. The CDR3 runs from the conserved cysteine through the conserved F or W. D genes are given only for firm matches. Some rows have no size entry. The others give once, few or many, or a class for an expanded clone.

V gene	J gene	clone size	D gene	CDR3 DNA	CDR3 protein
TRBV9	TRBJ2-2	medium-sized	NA	TGTGCCAGCAGCGCAGACACCGGGGAGCTGTTTTTT	CASSADTGELFF
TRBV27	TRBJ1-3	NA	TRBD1	TGTGCCAGCAGTTCGGGACAGGATTGGGGGCTCTCTGGAAACACCATATATTTT	CASSSGQDWGLSGNTIYF
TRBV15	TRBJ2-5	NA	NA	TGTGCCACCAGCAGAGGAGGATCCCAAGAGACCCAGTACTTC	CATSRGGSQETQYF
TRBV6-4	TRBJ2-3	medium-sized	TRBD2	TGTGCCAGCAGCCCCACTAGCGGGAGTGGGGCAGATACGCAGTATTTT	CASSPTSGSGADTQYF
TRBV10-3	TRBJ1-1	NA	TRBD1	TGTGCCATCCGTACCAGGGGGCCAGCTTTCTTT	CAIRTRGPAFF
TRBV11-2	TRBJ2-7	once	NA	TGTGCCAGCAGCCCCTTAAACTACGAGCAGTACTTC	CASSPLNYEQYF
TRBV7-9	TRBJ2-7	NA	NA	TGTGCCAGCAGCCCATCAGGTGATGCCCCCTACGAGCAGTACTTC	CASSPSGDAPYEQYF
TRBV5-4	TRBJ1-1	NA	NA	TGTGCCAGCAGCCTCTGGACAGATAACACTGAAGCTTTCTTT	CASSLWTDNTEAFF
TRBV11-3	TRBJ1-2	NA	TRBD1	TGTGCCAGCAGTTTTAGAGGACAGGGTGGAGGCTACACCTTC	CASSFRGQGGGYTF
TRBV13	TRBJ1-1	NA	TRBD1	TGTGCCAGCAACTATGACAGGGGGGGGACTGAAGCTTTCTTT	CASNYDRGGTEAFF
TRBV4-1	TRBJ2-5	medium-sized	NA	TGCGCCAGCAGCCAGAGAGGTCCGGGAGAAGGAGAGACCCAGTACTTC	CASSQRGPGEGETQYF
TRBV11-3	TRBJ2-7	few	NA	TGTGCCAGCAGCCGCCGGAGCTTGGGTATCTACGAGCAGTACTTC	CASSRRSLGIYEQYF
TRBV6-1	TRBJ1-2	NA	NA	TGTGCCAGCAGTTGGGGCCAGAACTACTATGGCTACACCTTC	CASSWGQNYYGYTF
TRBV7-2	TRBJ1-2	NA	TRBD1	TGTGCCAGCAGCTTAGTCGAGGGACAGAACTATGGCTACACCTTC	CASSLVEGQNYGYTF
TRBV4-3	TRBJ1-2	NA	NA	TGCGCCAGCAGCCAAGACCCCGGGTCTGGTTATGGCTACACCTTC	CASSQDPGSGYGYTF
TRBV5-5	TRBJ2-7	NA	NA	TGTGCCAGCAGCCAAGAGAGTGGGAGCTCCTACGAGCAGTACTTC	CASSQESGSSYEQYF
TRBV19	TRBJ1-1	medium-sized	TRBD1	TGTGCCAGTATGTCAGGGGGTATAATCGAAGCTTTCTTT	CASMSGGIIEAFF
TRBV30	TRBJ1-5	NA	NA	TGTGCCTGGAGCGGGGGATGGCGGAAAAAGGGGCCCCAGCATTTT	CAWSGGWRKKGPQHF
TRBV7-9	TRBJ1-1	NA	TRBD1	TGTGCCAGCAGCGAGTACGGACAGGGGCAGGCTTTCTTT	CASSEYGQGQAFF
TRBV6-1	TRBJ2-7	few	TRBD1	TGTGCCAGCAGTAGACAGGGCGGCTCCTACGAGCAGTACTTC	CASSRQGGSYEQYF
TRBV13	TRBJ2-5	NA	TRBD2	TGTGCCAGCAGCTTAGCGGCTAGCGGGTTGGGATGGGAGACCCAGTACTTC	CASSLAASGLGWETQYF
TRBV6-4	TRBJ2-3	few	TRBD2	TGTGCCAGCAGCCCCGGGACTAGCGGGTGCTTTAGTCCGGATACGCAGTATTTT	CASSPGTSGCFSPDTQYF
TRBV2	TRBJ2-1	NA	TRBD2	TGTGCCAGCAGTGAATGGAGCGGGGATGAGCAGTTCTTC	CASSEWSGDEQFF
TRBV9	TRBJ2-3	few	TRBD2	TGTGCCAGCAGCGTAGACGGACTAGCGGGGGGATTTGATACGCAGTATTTT	CASSVDGLAGGFDTQYF
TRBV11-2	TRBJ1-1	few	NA	TGTGCCAGCAGGTCGCCGGGGGCTTTCTTT	CASRSPGAFF
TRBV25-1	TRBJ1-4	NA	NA	TGTGCCAGCCGGGGGTTATCCTCTGAAAAACTGTTTTTT	CASRGLSSEKLFF
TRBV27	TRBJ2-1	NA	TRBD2	TGTGCCAGCAGTTCGGGAGGTTGGTACAATGAGCAGTTCTTC	CASSSGGWYNEQFF
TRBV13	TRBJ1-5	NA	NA	TGTGCCAGCAGCTATCAATTTCAGCCCCAGCATTTT	CASSYQFQPQHF
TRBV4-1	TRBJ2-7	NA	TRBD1	TGCGCCAGCAGCCCCGGAACAGGGGGGTACGAGCAGTACTTC	CASSPGTGGYEQYF
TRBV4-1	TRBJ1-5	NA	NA	TGCGCCAGCAGCCACGGACAGAAGCAGCCCCAGCATTTT	CASSHGQKQPQHF
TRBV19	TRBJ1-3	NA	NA	TGTGCCGCATCCTTGGCGACACCTGGAAACACCATATATTTT	CAASLATPGNTIYF
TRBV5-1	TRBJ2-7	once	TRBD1	TGCGCCAGCAGACGAGGACAGGATGAGTACTTC	CASRRGQDEYF
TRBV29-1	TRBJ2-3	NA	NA	TGCAGCGTCTTGGCTGGGGCAGCGAGCACAGATACGCAGTATTTT	CSVLAGAASTDTQYF
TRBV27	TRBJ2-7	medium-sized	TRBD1	TGTGCCAGCAGTTTGGGGACAGCCTACGAGCAGTACTTC	CASSLGTAYEQYF
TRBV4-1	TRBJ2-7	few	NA	TGCGCCAGCAGCCAAGAACTTCAGGGGTACGAGCAGTACTTC	CASSQELQGYEQYF
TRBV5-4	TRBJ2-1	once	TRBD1	TGTGCCAGCAGCTCGACAGGGCCTTACAATGAGCAGTTCTTC	CASSSTGPYNEQFF
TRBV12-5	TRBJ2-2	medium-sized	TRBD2	TGTGCTAGTGGTTCCAACCCAGCGGGAGGGGTCACCGGGGAGCTGTTTTTT	CASGSNPAGGVTGELFF
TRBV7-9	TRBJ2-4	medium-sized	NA	TGTGCCAGCAGCTTCTCCTGGCGGAACCTAGCCAAAAACATTCAGTACTTC	CASSFSWRNLAKNIQYF
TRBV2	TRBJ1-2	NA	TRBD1	TGTGCCAGCAGTCCCCGGACAGGGCGCGCAAGCGGCTATGGCTACACCTTC	CASSPRTGRASGYGYTF
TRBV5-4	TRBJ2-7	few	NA	TGTGCCAGCAGCTTGATAGCGGCCTACGAGCAGTACTTC	CASSLIAAYEQYF
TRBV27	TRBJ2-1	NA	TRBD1	TGTGCCAGCAAAAGGCAGGGGGTGAATGAGCAGTTCTTC	CASKRQGVNEQFF
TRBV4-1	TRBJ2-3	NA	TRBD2	TGCGCCAGCAGCCAGCTTCCCTTAGGGACTAGCGGGAGGGCCATCGATACGCAGTATTTT	CASSQLPLGTSGRAIDTQYF
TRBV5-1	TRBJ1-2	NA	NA	TGCGCCAGCAGCATCGTGGGCGTCTATGGCTACACCTTC	CASSIVGVYGYTF
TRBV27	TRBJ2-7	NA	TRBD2	TGTGCCACTAGACTAGCGGGAGGCCTAAGCTCCTACGAGCAGTACTTC	CATRLAGGLSSYEQYF
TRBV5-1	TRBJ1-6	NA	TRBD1	TGCGCCAGCAGCTTGGACCCAGGGGGCAATTCACCCCTCCACTTT	CASSLDPGGNSPLHF
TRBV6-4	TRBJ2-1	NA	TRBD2	TGTGCCAGCAGTGACTCAGCGGGGGGGCAGGGTGAGCAGTTCTTC	CASSDSAGGQGEQFF
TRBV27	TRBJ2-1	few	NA	TGTGCCAGCCAGGGGGTAGCGGAGTACAATGAGCAGTTCTTC	CASQGVAEYNEQFF
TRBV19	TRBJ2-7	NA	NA	TGTGCCAGTAGTCAACCACAGCTATCCTACGAGCAGTACTTC	CASSQPQLSYEQYF
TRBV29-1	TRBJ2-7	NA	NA	TGCAGCGTTGAAGTACTGCGGTCGGCTACCTACGAGCAGTACTTC	CSVEVLRSATYEQYF
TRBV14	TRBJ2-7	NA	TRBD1	TGTGCCAGCAGCCAAACAGGGGGCGGGTACGAGCAGTACTTC	CASSQTGGGYEQYF
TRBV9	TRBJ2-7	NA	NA	TGTGCCAGCAGCGGACAGAATTACGAGCAGTACTTC	CASSGQNYEQYF
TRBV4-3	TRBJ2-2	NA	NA	TGCGCCAGCAGCCAAGAAATCTCCGGGACCGGGGAGCTGTTTTTT	CASSQEISGTGELFF